Each of the 2 T cell receptor beta chains below was sequenced from the same sample in a study of early T cells in non-severe SARS-CoV-2 infection. One entry per CDR3 protein results from TCRdb running MiXCR on the 5' RACE reads. Among under 85,000 distinct CDR3 sequences, less than 15% were seen once, and the ten largest hold 5.2%. Input material: whole blood. These receptors were collected from an adult who was a healthcare worker with PCR-confirmed SARS-CoV-2 infection or an uninfected control (not recorded which).

As concerns this clonotype: With a much larger clone just one base away, this may be a read error. The chain employs TRBV6-2 or TRBV6-3 and TRBJ2-7; D is possibly TRBD1 or TRBD2 (5 bases each). CDR1 MNHEY and CDR2 SVGEGT come from the germline V gene. CDR3 length: 14 amino acids. Deletions cut 7 bases from V and 6 bases from J, with 19 bases between. The DNA for the CDR3 is TGTGCCAGCAACTCACACGACGGGACGGGCGAGCAGTACTTC. It yields the protein CASNSHDGTGEQYF.

This clonotype was observed a few times. The genes are TRBV12-3 or TRBV12-4 and TRBJ2-1; D is uncertain. The CDR3 contains 11 residues. V lost 1 base to trimming and J lost 9 bases, with 4 bases between them. As DNA, the CDR3 is TGTGCCAGCAGTTTAGGGATTGAGCAGTTCTTC. This translates into CASSLGIEQFF.